The T cell receptor beta chain described here comes from a study of cytomegalovirus exposure and HLA in healthy donors. This CDR3 is built from 15 residues. The ends lost 1 base at V and 5 bases at J; junction bases unmatched: 3. Germline values: CDR1 WSHSY, CDR2 SAAADI. In the PCR, 60 Vbeta and 13 Jbeta primers were used. Data came from immunoSEQ multiplex PCR; TCRdb stores just in-frame clones and leaves some out. The repertoire includes 150,000 to 200,000 clones, approximately 73% of them detected once, and approximately 1.5% sits in the top ten. About this clone itself: Antigen: not known.

Study results and limitations: CMV antigen specificity of a few CMV-associated chains was confirmed in vitro. According to a later analysis, donors in an Asian-associated ancestry cluster reportedly had fewer N-insertions than the approximately 720-donor mean.

The sequenced sample was PBMCs. The chain uses TRBV10-2 and TRBJ1-1; TRBD1 agrees at 11 bases. The TCR comes from a man aged 50 to 60 in good health and CMV-seronegative. The CDR3 region has the DNA TGCGCCAGCAGTGAGTGGGGACAGGGGGGGACTGAAGCTTTCTTT. Protein product: CASSEWGQGGTEAFF.